These T cell receptor beta chains were read from a single sample in a study of blood T cell repertoires in COVID-19. Using immunoSEQ multiplex PCR, the repertoire was profiled, and TCRdb retains in-frame clones only, with some absent. The table has some 130,000 clones, roughly 84% seen once. The specimen sequenced was peripheral blood. These receptors were taken from a man between 60 and 70 years old with acute or convalescent COVID-19. CDR3s include the opening cysteine and the closing phenylalanine or tryptophan. Each record gives: D gene, J gene, V gene, CDR3 length, clone size, CDR3 DNA, CDR3 protein. The D gene is left open where the match is weak. A clone size is listed for some rows: how often the clone was seen (once, few, many), or a class if it is expanded.

TRBD2,TRBJ2-1,TRBV11-1,16,NA,TGTGCCAGCAGCTTACTAGGACTAGCGGGAGTTAATGAGCAGTTCTTC,CASSLLGLAGVNEQFF
NA,TRBJ2-7,TRBV19,13,NA,TGTGCCAGTAAACCGGGTTCTTCCTACGAGCAGTACTTC,CASKPGSSYEQYF
NA,TRBJ1-1,TRBV28,16,NA,TGTGCCAGCAGTTTAGCGCCTCCCCAGGGGAGTCGGGGAGCTTTCTTT,CASSLAPPQGSRGAFF
TRBD1,TRBJ2-5,TRBV7-7,12,NA,TGTGCCAGCAGCTTGACAGGGAAGACCCAGTACTTC,CASSLTGKTQYF
TRBD1,TRBJ2-3,TRBV3-1/TRBV3-2,17,NA,TGTGCCAGCAGCCAACGTCGAGGACAGGGATTCTCAGATACGCAGTATTTT,CASSQRRGQGFSDTQYF
NA,TRBJ2-7,TRBV30,14,NA,TGTGCCTGGAGTGTACTTACAGGTGCCTACGAGCAGTACTTC,CAWSVLTGAYEQYF
NA,TRBJ2-2,TRBV5-3,17,NA,TGTGCCAGAAGCGGCTTCGGGGGTCATATGAACACCGGGGAGCTGTTTTTT,CARSGFGGHMNTGELFF
TRBD1,TRBJ1-2,TRBV29-1,12,few,TGCAGCGTAGAGGACAGGGAGGATGGCTACACCTTC,CSVEDREDGYTF
NA,TRBJ1-2,TRBV24-1,15,once,TGTGCCACCAGTGATCCCGACAGAAAAGTCTATGGCTACACCTTC,CATSDPDRKVYGYTF
TRBD1,TRBJ2-3,TRBV5-1,16,NA,TGCGCCAGCAGCTTTTCTGGCAGGGGGCAGGCAGATACGCAGTATTTT,CASSFSGRGQADTQYF
NA,TRBJ2-1,TRBV6-5,11,NA,TGTGCCAGCAGACAAAGTGTTGTGCAGTTCTTC,CASRQSVVQFF
NA,TRBJ2-1,TRBV9,15,NA,TGTGCCAGCAGCGTAGCTGGGGGCAGCTATCTTGAGCAGTTCTTC,CASSVAGGSYLEQFF
TRBD1,TRBJ1-4,TRBV19,18,NA,TGTGCCAGTAGCCGCCGGGGACAGGGAACCGGCACGCGTGAAAAACTGTTTTTT,CASSRRGQGTGTREKLFF
NA,TRBJ2-6,TRBV21-1,15,NA,TGTGCCAGCAGCGACAGGACCTCTGGGGCCAACGTCCTGACTTTC,CASSDRTSGANVLTF
NA,TRBJ2-7,TRBV10-3,13,NA,TGTGCCATCACCATGGGACTTCCCTACGAGCAGTACTTC,CAITMGLPYEQYF
NA,TRBJ1-2,TRBV28,14,NA,TGTGCCAGCAGTTTAGGAGGTCAGTCCGCTGGCTACACCTTC,CASSLGGQSAGYTF
NA,TRBJ1-2,TRBV9,15,NA,TGTGCCAGCAGCGTAGATAACAGGAAGAACTATGGCTACACCTTC,CASSVDNRKNYGYTF
TRBD1,TRBJ1-4,TRBV27,14,NA,TGTGCCAGCAGGACCGGGACAGGGCTTGAAAAACTGTTTTTT,CASRTGTGLEKLFF
NA,TRBJ2-3,TRBV6-1,16,NA,TGTGCCAGCAGTGAAGACGGTACAGGGCCAACAGATACGCAGTATTTT,CASSEDGTGPTDTQYF
NA,TRBJ2-3,TRBV29-1,13,NA,TGCAGCGCTGGCGGACAGAGCACAGATACGCAGTATTTT,CSAGGQSTDTQYF
TRBD2,TRBJ2-1,TRBV29-1,14,NA,TGCAGCGTTGAAATAGCGGGAGGGAGCAATGAGCAGTTCTTC,CSVEIAGGSNEQFF
NA,TRBJ2-3,TRBV6-1,16,NA,TGTGCCAGCAGTGGGTTGGACGGTCTGCGGGGAGATACGCAGTATTTT,CASSGLDGLRGDTQYF
NA,TRBJ2-2,TRBV6-5,14,NA,TGTGCCAGTTCAGGGATTCGCGGCACCGGGGAGCTGTTTTTT,CASSGIRGTGELFF
NA,TRBJ2-5,TRBV30,12,NA,TGTGCCTGCCGGGACATACAAGAGACCCAGTACTTC,CACRDIQETQYF
TRBD1,TRBJ2-1,TRBV6-5,15,NA,TGTGCCAGCATAAGTTGGGGGACAGGGGACTATGAGCAGTTCTTC,CASISWGTGDYEQFF
TRBD1,TRBJ2-2,TRBV5-4,14,NA,TGTGCCAGCAGCTTGGAAGGGGGCGTCGGGGAGCTGTTTTTT,CASSLEGGVGELFF
NA,TRBJ1-5,TRBV6-2/TRBV6-3,14,NA,TGTGCCAGCAGTTACGGGCAACACAATCAGCCCCAGCATTTT,CASSYGQHNQPQHF
TRBD1,TRBJ2-7,TRBV23-1,15,NA,TGCGCCAGCAGTCAATCGCCACAGGGGGCGGACGAGCAGTACTTC,CASSQSPQGADEQYF